These 21 T cell receptor beta chains share one sample of origin, sequenced in a study of a mutant IDH1 vaccine in newly diagnosed glioma. Data came from immunoSEQ multiplex PCR; TCRdb stores just in-frame clones and leaves some out. The data show over 30,000 clones, more than 75% seen once. Specified time point: week 47, end of study. In the vaccine, a single dose held 300 ug of the mutant IDH1 20-mer peptide, along with topical imiquimod. No cognate antigen is known for these TCRs. The source material was PBMCs, sampled from a glioma patient whose treatment included an IDH1 peptide vaccine. The receptors here all came from a woman aged 30 to 39 with glioma.

V gene TRBV30 combines with J gene TRBJ1-4; D remains unclear. Germline lookup yields CDR1 GTSNPN and CDR2 SVGIG (reference sequence). V was pared by 0 bases and J by 6 bases, with 11 bases between. CDR3 length: 14 amino acids. As DNA, the CDR3 is TGTGCCTGGAGTGTAATTCCCATGGATGAAAAACTGTTTTTT. Amino acids: CAWSVIPMDEKLFF.

CDR3 coding DNA: TGTGCCAGTAGCCCGGACAGAGGGTCCTACAATGAGCAGTTCTTC. Encoded protein: CASSPDRGSYNEQFF. This chain connects TRBV19 to TRBJ2-1, with a weak D call TRBD1 (6 bases). The germline gives CDR1 LNHDA, CDR2 SQIVND (reference sequence). V lost 6 bases, J lost 1 base, and 13 bases lay in between. The CDR3 spans 15 residues.

This clone was recorded only once. The rearrangement links TRBV6-6 to TRBJ2-7; 9 bases match TRBD1. The CDR3 spans 13 residues. V shed 7 bases and J 2 bases; nucleotides not matched to a gene: 3. Germline assignment: CDR1 MNHNY and CDR2 SVGAGI (reference sequence). The CDR3 here is CASTRDRAYEQYF. For the CDR3, the DNA is TGTGCCAGCACCCGGGACAGGGCCTACGAGCAGTACTTC.

The V and J genes are TRBV4-2 and TRBJ1-3; 7 bases are shared with TRBD1. V lost 1 base and J lost 2; bases outside the gene matches: 8. The CDR3 is 17 amino acids. Germline V CDR1 and CDR2: LGHNA, YNFKEQ. The CDR3 DNA follows: TGTGCCAGCAGCCAAGGGGGAGGGGGCTTCGCTGGAAACACCATATATTTT. Translated: CASSQGGGGFAGNTIYF.

The DNA for the CDR3 is TGTGCCAGTAGCAGCCATGTTCTTTATGGCTACACCTTC. Its translation: CASSSHVLYGYTF. V and J are TRBV19 and TRBJ1-2; D is unclear. The CDR3 covers 13 residues. Germline assignment: CDR1 LNHDA and CDR2 SQIVND (reference sequence). V lost 6 bases, J lost 5 bases, and 13 bases lay in between.

The V and J genes are TRBV7-2 and TRBJ1-2, with 8 bases identical to TRBD1. The CDR3 runs to 14 residues. Germline loops: CDR1 SGHTA, CDR2 FQGNSA. V dropped 3 bases and J dropped 6; count of bases not matched to a gene: 6. The CDR3 sequence: CASSLGQDRHGYTF. The CDR3 region has the DNA TGTGCCAGCAGCTTGGGACAGGACCGTCATGGCTACACCTTC.

The V and J genes are TRBV7-2 and TRBJ2-5; no clear D. Germline lookup yields CDR1 SGHTA and CDR2 FQGNSA. The germline V and J ends were trimmed by 8 bases and 2 bases, with 9 bases remaining between them. The CDR3 runs 12 residues. Written as DNA, the CDR3 is TGTGCCAGCCGGGTTTCACAAGAGACCCAGTACTTC. Residues: CASRVSQETQYF.

Worth noting for this clone: This specimen includes other DNA sequences encoding the same CDR3. The V gene is TRBV4-2, the J gene TRBJ2-5; 9 bases fit TRBD2. The trim removed 0 bases at V and 5 bases at J, leaving 7 bases unmatched. CDR3 length equals 16 residues. Germline CDR1 and CDR2: LGHNA and YNFKEQ. Here the CDR3 reads CASSQEGGGARETQYF. For the CDR3, the DNA is TGTGCCAGCAGCCAAGAAGGCGGGGGGGCCAGGGAGACCCAGTACTTC.

The V and J genes are TRBV29-1 and TRBJ2-2; D gene unclear. The V end was cut by 7 bases, the J end by 1 base, with 7 bases between. Germline V CDR1 and CDR2: SQVTM, ANQGSEA. This CDR3 is built from 12 residues. The CDR3 reads CSATRNTGELFF. DNA of the CDR3: TGCAGCGCCACAAGGAACACCGGGGAGCTGTTTTTT.

The chain recombines TRBV30 with TRBJ1-3, with 9 bases fitting TRBD1. CDR1 and CDR2 (germline): GTSNPN, SVGIG (reference sequence). The CDR3 sequence is 17 residues long. Losses at the gene ends were 4 bases for V and 4 bases for J; bases not matched to a gene: 14. CDR3 sequence: CAWNPGQGLSWGNTIYF. Here the CDR3 DNA reads TGTGCCTGGAATCCGGGACAGGGATTAAGTTGGGGAAACACCATATATTTT.

The V gene is TRBV10-3, the J gene TRBJ2-1, with D uncertain. Germline loops: CDR1 ENHRY, CDR2 SYGVKD. The CDR3 is made up of 12 amino acids. V was shortened by 7 bases and J by 6 bases, with 10 bases between the two germline ends. CDR3 region: CAIKGLTNEQFF. The CDR3 coding sequence is TGTGCCATCAAAGGCCTCACCAATGAGCAGTTCTTC.

This CDR3 reads CASSQGQGVGGNTIYF. The CDR3 DNA sequence: TGCGCCAGCAGCCAAGGACAGGGGGTAGGAGGAAACACCATATATTTT. This sequence joins TRBV4-1 and TRBJ1-3, with 9 bases lining up with TRBD1. CDR3 size: 16 residues. J was trimmed by 4 bases and V by 1 base; bases with no gene match: 5. The germline V gene has CDR1 MGHRA and CDR2 YSYEKL.

This chain uses TRBV27 with TRBJ2-3; TRBD2 is a possible D gene (6 bases). Deletions cut 4 bases from V and 5 bases from J, with 10 bases between. CDR3 size: 13 residues. Germline assignment: CDR1 MNHEY and CDR2 SMNVEV (reference sequence). The CDR3 spells CASSWRAGDTQYF. The DNA of the CDR3 is TGTGCCAGCAGTTGGAGGGCGGGAGATACGCAGTATTTT.

The CDR3 DNA reads TGCGCCAGCAGACATACCGGGGGGGCGGGTACGCAGTATTTT. Protein: CASRHTGGAGTQYF. The V gene is TRBV4-3, the J gene TRBJ2-3; 8 bases align to TRBD2. The germline gives CDR1 LGHNA, CDR2 YSLEER. V gave up 6 bases and J gave up 8 bases; unmatched junction bases: 10. The CDR3 has 14 amino acids.

The chain is built from TRBV6-6 and TRBJ2-5; D not resolved. CDR3 length: 14 amino acids. Germline CDR1 MNHNY, CDR2 SVGAGI (reference sequence). V was trimmed by 3 bases and J by 0 bases, leaving 8 bases between them. CDR3 DNA: TGTGCCAGCAGTTATTTCTCGTACCAAGAGACCCAGTACTTC. Protein: CASSYFSYQETQYF.

This chain's CDR3 is CASRLRDRLNTEAFF. CDR3 in DNA: TGTGCCAGCAGACTACGGGACAGATTGAACACTGAAGCTTTCTTT. This sequence joins TRBV27 and TRBJ1-1; 7 nucleotides agree with TRBD1. CDR3 length: 15 residues. Germline V gene data show CDR1 as MNHEY and CDR2 as SMNVEV (reference sequence). V lost 6 bases to trimming and J lost 0 bases; unmatched junction nucleotides: 7.

This clone was seen more than once but under ten times. The rearrangement uses TRBV10-3 and TRBJ2-1; D might be TRBD1 or TRBD2, each matching 5 bases. This CDR3 has 13 residues. V lost 3 bases to trimming and J lost 8 bases, with 11 bases between them. Germline CDR1 is ENHRY and CDR2 is SYGVKD. CDR3 nucleotide sequence: TGTGCCATCAGTGAAGTGGGGGACCATGAGCAGTTCTTC. Residues: CAISEVGDHEQFF.

The chain has TRBV14 and TRBJ1-1; no clear D. Trimming left V 4 bases short and J 4 bases short, with 10 bases between. CDR3 length equals 13 residues. Germline lookup yields CDR1 SGHDN and CDR2 FVKESK. CDR3 DNA sequence: TGTGCCAGCAGCCCGTACCCTGCCACTGAAGCTTTCTTT. Translation: CASSPYPATEAFF.

The V call is TRBV30, the J call TRBJ2-5; no definite D call. The CDR3 loop spans 11 amino acids. The germline V gene encodes CDR1 GTSNPN and CDR2 SVGIG (reference sequence). Deletions cut 2 bases from V and 5 bases from J, with 6 bases between. The CDR3 DNA sequence: TGTGCCTGGAGTAGTTCGGAGACCCAGTACTTC. Translated, it gives CAWSSSETQYF.

The chain is built from TRBV5-1 and TRBJ1-3; no reliable D call. The CDR3 has 14 amino acids. Germline V gives CDR1 SGHRS, CDR2 YFSETQ. V was cut by 0 bases and J by 4 bases, with 8 bases left in between. CDR3 DNA: TGCGCCAGCAGCTTGGTGGGCAGAGGAAACACCATATATTTT. Translating gives CASSLVGRGNTIYF. Supplemented by reference TRBV5-1 and TRBJ1-3, the full variable domain reads KAGVTQTPRYLIKTRGQQVTLSCSPISGHRSVSWYQQTPGQGLQFLFEYFSETQRNKGNFPGRFSGRQFSNSRSEMNVSTLELGDSALYLCASSLVGRGNTIYFGEGSWLTVV.

V gene TRBV11-2 combines with J gene TRBJ1-6; TRBD1 matches at 7 bases. Germline V gene sequence: CDR1 SGHAT, CDR2 FQNNGV. The CDR3 is made up of 16 amino acids. Trimming took 5 bases from V and 7 from J; bases not matched to a gene: 11. CDR3 amino acids: CASSPGGSKSNSPLHF. The CDR3 DNA reads TGTGCCAGCAGCCCAGGGGGGAGTAAATCGAATTCACCCCTCCACTTT.